The rows below give T cell receptor beta chains drawn from one sample of a study of CD8 T cells in ankylosing spondylitis. TCRdb reprocessed the 5' RACE reads with MiXCR, giving one entry per CDR3 protein. Of about 390,000 distinct CDR3 sequences in the sample, 20% to 25% are singletons; the top ten hold about 16%. The sample was blood, either unsorted or a sorted T cell fraction (not recorded which). All receptors derive from a male donor with ankylosing spondylitis. CDR3s include the opening cysteine and the closing phenylalanine or tryptophan. D genes are given only for firm matches. Expanded clones are given a class, and other clones once, few, many or no size at all.

d_call j_call clone_size cdr3_length v_call cdr3_aa cdr3_nt
NA TRBJ2-5 NA 13 TRBV28 CASGGTMQETQYF TGTGCCAGCGGGGGGACGATGCAAGAGACCCAGTACTTC
TRBD2 TRBJ2-7 NA 17 TRBV5-6 CASSLDGGTIYPYEQYF TGTGCCAGCAGCTTGGACGGGGGGACTATCTATCCCTACGAGCAGTACTTC
NA TRBJ2-4 NA 13 TRBV14 CASSRLGGNIQYF TGTGCCAGCAGCCGGCTTGGGGGAAACATTCAGTACTTC
NA TRBJ1-1 NA 16 TRBV5-1 CASTEGSELMNTEAFF TGCGCCAGCACCGAAGGGTCCGAACTCATGAACACTGAAGCTTTCTTT
TRBD2 TRBJ2-7 few 16 TRBV5-1 CASSLWTSGTSYEQYF TGCGCCAGCAGCTTGTGGACTAGCGGGACATCCTACGAGCAGTACTTC
NA TRBJ2-3 few 14 TRBV12-5 CASGLTGPPDTQYF TGTGCTAGTGGTTTGACAGGTCCACCAGATACGCAGTATTTT
NA TRBJ2-3 NA 16 TRBV7-8 CASSPNDEGFADTQYF TGTGCCAGCAGCCCAAACGATGAGGGATTCGCAGATACGCAGTATTTT
NA TRBJ2-5 NA 14 TRBV9 CASPRLGGLQTQYF TGTGCCAGCCCAAGACTGGGGGGCCTTCAGACCCAGTACTTC
NA TRBJ2-1 NA 14 TRBV7-2 CASGYLRDFGEQFF TGTGCCAGCGGTTACCTCCGGGACTTTGGTGAGCAGTTCTTC
NA TRBJ1-4 few 14 TRBV28 CASSPAGRNEKLFF TGTGCCAGCAGTCCGGCGGGGCGGAATGAAAAACTGTTTTTT
NA TRBJ2-7 NA 14 TRBV2 CASSENPGADEQYF TGTGCCAGCAGTGAAAATCCGGGGGCGGACGAGCAGTACTTC
NA TRBJ2-1 few 13 TRBV21-1 CASVTSGNPEQFF TGTGCCAGCGTGACTAGCGGGAATCCTGAGCAGTTCTTC
NA TRBJ1-1 NA 16 TRBV15 CATSRARSRMNTEAFF TGTGCCACCAGCAGAGCCAGAAGCCGTATGAACACTGAAGCTTTCTTT
TRBD1 TRBJ1-5 NA 13 TRBV20-1 CSAEGQGIQPQHF TGCAGTGCGGAGGGACAGGGCATTCAGCCCCAGCATTTT
NA TRBJ2-5 NA 14 TRBV5-4 CASSMGGNQETQYF TGTGCCAGCAGCATGGGAGGAAACCAAGAGACCCAGTACTTC
TRBD1 TRBJ2-3 few 15 TRBV18 CASSPPRGLGDTQYF TGTGCCAGCTCACCACCCAGGGGGCTTGGAGATACGCAGTATTTT
NA TRBJ1-3 few 13 TRBV3-1 CASRDILGNTIYF TGTGCCAGCAGGGACATCCTAGGAAACACCATATATTTT
NA TRBJ2-1 few 14 TRBV3-1 CASSQVWGAHEQFF TGTGCCAGCAGCCAAGTGTGGGGGGCCCATGAGCAGTTCTTC
TRBD2 TRBJ2-1 many 16 TRBV3-1 CASSQTLAGGYNEQFF TGTGCCAGCAGCCAGACCCTAGCGGGAGGATACAATGAGCAGTTCTTC
TRBD1 TRBJ2-5 NA 17 TRBV20-1 CSARDRSGTGWKETQYF TGCAGTGCTAGAGACCGTTCCGGGACAGGGTGGAAAGAGACCCAGTACTTC
TRBD1 TRBJ2-5 many 12 TRBV29-1 CSLWTGGETQYF TGCAGCCTTTGGACAGGAGGAGAGACCCAGTACTTC
NA TRBJ2-7 few 14 TRBV11-1 CASSFSVTSYEQYF TGTGCCAGCAGCTTTTCCGTAACCTCCTACGAGCAGTACTTC
NA TRBJ1-4 few 15 TRBV5-6 CASSLSFSTNEKLFF TGTGCCAGCAGCTTGAGTTTTTCAACTAATGAAAAACTGTTTTTT
NA TRBJ1-3 few 14 TRBV28 CASSDRVSGNTIYF TGTGCCAGCAGCGACAGAGTCTCTGGAAACACCATATATTTT
NA TRBJ2-1 few 13 TRBV19 CASTDLYYNEQFF TGTGCCAGTACGGACCTCTACTACAATGAGCAGTTCTTC
NA TRBJ2-1 NA 16 TRBV12-3/TRBV12-4 CASSLGSLRRQDEQFF TGTGCCAGCAGTTTGGGGAGTCTCCGCCGCCAGGATGAGCAGTTCTTC
NA TRBJ2-6 NA 16 TRBV7-3 CASSLGATAGANVLTF TGTGCCAGCAGCTTGGGCGCCACAGCTGGGGCCAACGTCCTGACTTTC
TRBD1 TRBJ2-7 NA 14 TRBV2 CASSEGQISYEQYF TGTGCCAGCAGTGAGGGACAGATCTCCTACGAGCAGTACTTC
TRBD2 TRBJ2-2 NA 13 TRBV20-1 CSGTRGGTGELFF TGCAGCGGCACGCGGGGGGGCACCGGGGAGCTGTTTTTT
NA TRBJ2-3 many 13 TRBV29-1 CSVERGAQDTQYF TGCAGCGTTGAGAGGGGTGCTCAGGATACGCAGTATTTT
TRBD2 TRBJ2-1 few 15 TRBV4-2 CASSHPGLALNEQFF TGTGCCAGCAGCCACCCGGGACTAGCTCTCAATGAGCAGTTCTTC
NA TRBJ1-5 few 17 TRBV4-2 CASSPLKQTGSLQTQHF TGTGCCAGCAGCCCCCTCAAGCAAACAGGGTCTTTACAGACCCAGCATTTT
TRBD2 TRBJ2-1 medium-sized 18 TRBV5-1 CASTQTSGAQNLYNEQFF TGCGCCAGCACCCAGACTAGCGGGGCCCAAAATCTATACAATGAGCAGTTCTTC
NA TRBJ1-2 NA 16 TRBV7-2 CASSLEFTLETHGYTF TGTGCCAGCAGCTTAGAATTTACCCTCGAAACCCATGGCTACACCTTC
TRBD2 TRBJ2-5 few 16 TRBV20-1 CSARDLSSGSRKTQYF TGCAGTGCTAGAGATCTTTCTAGCGGGAGTAGGAAGACCCAGTACTTC
NA TRBJ1-5 NA 15 TRBV19 CASTKQGQGNQPQHF TGTGCCAGTACCAAACAGGGTCAGGGCAATCAGCCCCAGCATTTT
NA TRBJ1-1 NA 14 TRBV12-3/TRBV12-4 CASSSGDSNTEAFF TGTGCCAGCAGTTCAGGGGACTCCAACACTGAAGCTTTCTTT
NA TRBJ2-5 few 14 TRBV4-1 CASSQDGGRETQYF TGCGCCAGCAGCCAAGATGGGGGGCGAGAGACCCAGTACTTC
NA TRBJ2-7 NA 14 TRBV15 CATSRGERAGEQYF TGTGCCACCAGCAGAGGTGAGCGGGCGGGCGAGCAGTACTTC
NA TRBJ2-7 NA 15 TRBV14 CASSQEISTNYEQYF TGTGCCAGCAGCCAAGAAATCTCAACCAATTACGAGCAGTACTTC
NA TRBJ2-5 NA 14 TRBV10-3 CAIRSTEYQETQYF TGTGCCATCAGATCCACAGAGTACCAAGAGACCCAGTACTTC
NA TRBJ2-1 few 11 TRBV12-5 CASGPSFEQFF TGTGCTAGTGGTCCCAGTTTTGAGCAGTTCTTC
TRBD2 TRBJ2-3 NA 15 TRBV20-1 CSAWTSGTSTDTQYF TGCAGTGCGTGGACTAGCGGAACTAGCACAGATACGCAGTATTTT
NA TRBJ2-7 few 16 TRBV5-1 CASSLGVSAEGYEQYF TGCGCCAGCAGCTTGGGGGTCAGCGCTGAGGGCTACGAGCAGTACTTC
TRBD1 TRBJ1-6 NA 15 TRBV20-1 CSARGPGQGNSPLHF TGCAGTGCTAGAGGACCGGGACAGGGAAATTCACCCCTCCACTTT